Below are 7 T cell receptor beta chains sequenced from a single sample in a study of control samples from healthy donors and cancer patients. Sequencing was performed with immunoSEQ multiplex PCR; in TCRdb, only in-frame clones are kept and a portion is missing. The data contain some 130,000 clones, roughly 95% of them singletons. Sequenced sample: blood. The receptors here all came from a man aged 25-45 years in good health.

This rearrangement joins TRBV7-8 to TRBJ1-1, with D tentatively TRBD1 (6 bases). Per germline, CDR1 SGHVS and CDR2 FQNEAQ. Trimming cost V 5 bases and J 1 base, with 11 bases left between them. The CDR3 runs 14 residues. CDR3 amino acids: CASSPLGANTEAFF. CDR3 sequence (DNA): TGTGCCAGCAGCCCCCTGGGGGCGAACACTGAAGCTTTCTTT.

The chain combines TRBV6-5 with TRBJ1-6; maybe TRBD1 (6 bases). The CDR3 has 15 residues. Germline lookup yields CDR1 MNHEY and CDR2 SVGAGI. Trimming shortened V by 5 bases and J by 6 bases, and 14 bases separated the two germline ends. In DNA, the CDR3 is TGTGCCAGCAGTCGACAGGTTTCCCTTAATTCACCCCTCCACTTT. It specifies CASSRQVSLNSPLHF.

The chain couples TRBV29-1 to TRBJ1-1, with D perhaps TRBD1 (6 bases). V was trimmed by 6 bases and J by 11 bases, leaving 22 bases between them. Germline CDR1 reads SQVTM; CDR2 reads ANQGSEA. The CDR3 contains 13 residues. As DNA, the CDR3 is TGCAGCGTCGGGGGCGGGGGGATCAGCGGCGCTTTCTTT. It translates to CSVGGGGISGAFF.

This chain links TRBV18 with TRBJ1-4; no firm D call. The CDR3 covers 13 residues. Trimming stripped 5 bases from V and 8 bases from J, with 12 bases between. CDR1 is KGHSH, CDR2 LQKENI, per germline. The CDR3 protein is CASSTRPPEKLFF. In nucleotides, the CDR3 is TGTGCCAGCTCAACTCGGCCACCCGAAAAACTGTTTTTT.

This clone was seen only once. This sequence joins TRBV6-5 and TRBJ2-1, with 8 bases that match TRBD1. The V gene end was trimmed by 4 bases and the J gene end by 1 base; junction bases not matched to a gene: 3. Germline CDR1 MNHEY, CDR2 SVGAGI. The CDR3 is made up of 15 amino acids. CDR3 in amino acids: CASSLQGVSYNEQFF. Here the CDR3 DNA reads TGTGCCAGCAGTTTACAGGGGGTGTCCTACAATGAGCAGTTCTTC.

The chain carries TRBV6-2 or TRBV6-3 and TRBJ1-6; no definite D call. The CDR3 contains 14 residues. Germline CDR1 reads MNHEY; CDR2 reads SVGEGT. Trimming pared 5 bases from V and 5 bases from J, leaving 10 bases between. The CDR3 coding sequence is TGTGCCAGCAGTGACCGAGCTAATAATTCACCCCTCCACTTT. Its translation is CASSDRANNSPLHF.

This chain joins TRBV4-1 and TRBJ1-4; D is unresolved. Trimming removed 2 bases at V and 0 bases at J, with 10 bases between. This CDR3 has 16 amino acids. The germline gives CDR1 MGHRA, CDR2 YSYEKL. This chain's CDR3 is CASSQPVGTTNEKLFF. CDR3 DNA sequence: TGCGCCAGCAGCCAACCTGTGGGTACAACTAATGAAAAACTGTTTTTT.